This T cell receptor beta chain was captured by sequencing in a study of cytomegalovirus exposure and HLA in healthy donors. The CDR3 is made up of 15 amino acids. The germline CDR1 and CDR2 sequences are LGHNA and YSLEER. Trimming stripped 0 bases from V and 6 bases from J, with 12 bases between. This clone has only a few counts. What it binds is unknown. Study-wide results and limits: The study recorded 160 or so TCR beta chains that were cytomegalovirus-associated. Later findings reportedly placed an Asian-associated ancestry cluster below the approximately 670-donor mean for N-insertions.

It was with 60 Vbeta and 13 Jbeta primers that the PCR ran. Generated by immunoSEQ multiplex PCR, the TCRdb table keeps only in-frame clones and is missing some. Of some 130,000 clones listed, around 72% are singletons. Sequencing input: PBMCs. This clonotype was sampled from a woman aged 40 to 49 in good health and CMV-seronegative. This rearrangement joins TRBV4-3 to TRBJ1-3, with D perhaps TRBD1 (6 bases). This CDR3 is CASSQDLTGPNTIYF. The CDR3 region has the DNA TGCGCCAGCAGCCAAGATCTTACAGGGCCAAACACCATATATTTT.